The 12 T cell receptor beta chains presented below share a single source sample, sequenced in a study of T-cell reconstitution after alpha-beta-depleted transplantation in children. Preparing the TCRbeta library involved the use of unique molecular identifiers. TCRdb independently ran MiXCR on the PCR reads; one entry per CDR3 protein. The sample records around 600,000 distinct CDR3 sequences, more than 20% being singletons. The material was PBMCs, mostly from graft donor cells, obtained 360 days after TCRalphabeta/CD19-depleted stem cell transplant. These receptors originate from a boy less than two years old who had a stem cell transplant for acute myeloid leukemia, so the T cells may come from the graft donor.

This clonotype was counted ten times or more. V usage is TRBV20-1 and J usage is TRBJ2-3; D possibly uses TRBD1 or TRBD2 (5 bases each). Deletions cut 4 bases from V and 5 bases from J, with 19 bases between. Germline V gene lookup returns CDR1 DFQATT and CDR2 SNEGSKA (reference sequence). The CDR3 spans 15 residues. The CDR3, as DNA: TGCAGTGCTACCCATCTAGCAGCAGGGATAGATACGCAGTATTTT. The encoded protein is CSATHLAAGIDTQYF.

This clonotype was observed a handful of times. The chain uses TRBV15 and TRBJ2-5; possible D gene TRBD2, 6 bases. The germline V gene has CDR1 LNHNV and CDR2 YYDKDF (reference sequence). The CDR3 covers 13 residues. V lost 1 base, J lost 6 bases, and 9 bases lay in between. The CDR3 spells CATSRGRGQTQYF. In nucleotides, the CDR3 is TGTGCCACCAGCAGAGGGAGGGGACAGACCCAGTACTTC.

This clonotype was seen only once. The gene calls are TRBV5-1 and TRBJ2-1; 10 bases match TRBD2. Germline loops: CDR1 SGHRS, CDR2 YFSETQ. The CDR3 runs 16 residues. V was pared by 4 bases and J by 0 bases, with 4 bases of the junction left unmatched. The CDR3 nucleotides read TGCGCCAGCAGCGCCGCTAGCGGGAGCTCCTACAATGAGCAGTTCTTC. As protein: CASSAASGSSYNEQFF.

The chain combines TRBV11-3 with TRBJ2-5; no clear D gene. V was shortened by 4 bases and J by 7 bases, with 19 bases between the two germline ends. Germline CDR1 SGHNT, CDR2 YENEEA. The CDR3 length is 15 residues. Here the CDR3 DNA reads TGTGCCAGCAGCTCCGCCGCCTCACCTGCTGGGACCCAGTACTTC. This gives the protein CASSSAASPAGTQYF.

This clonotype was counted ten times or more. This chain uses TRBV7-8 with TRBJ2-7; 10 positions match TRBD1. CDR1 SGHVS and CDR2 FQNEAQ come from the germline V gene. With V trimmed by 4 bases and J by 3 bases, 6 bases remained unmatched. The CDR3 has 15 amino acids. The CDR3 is CASSYMGQGNYEQYV. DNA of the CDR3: TGTGCCAGCAGCTACATGGGACAGGGGAACTACGAGCAGTACGTC.

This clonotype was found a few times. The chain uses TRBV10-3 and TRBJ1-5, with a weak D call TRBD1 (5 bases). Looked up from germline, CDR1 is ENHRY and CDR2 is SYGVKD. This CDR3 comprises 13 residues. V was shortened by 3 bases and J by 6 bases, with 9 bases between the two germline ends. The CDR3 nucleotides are TGTGCCATCAGTGATGGGGGGAGTCAGCCCCAGCATTTT. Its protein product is CAISDGGSQPQHF.

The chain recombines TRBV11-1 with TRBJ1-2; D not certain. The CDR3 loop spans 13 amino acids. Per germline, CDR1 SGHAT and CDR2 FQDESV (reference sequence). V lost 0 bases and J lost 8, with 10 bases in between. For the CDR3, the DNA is TGTGCCAGCAGCTTAGCGGGATCCCGGGGCTACACCTTC. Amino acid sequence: CASSLAGSRGYTF.

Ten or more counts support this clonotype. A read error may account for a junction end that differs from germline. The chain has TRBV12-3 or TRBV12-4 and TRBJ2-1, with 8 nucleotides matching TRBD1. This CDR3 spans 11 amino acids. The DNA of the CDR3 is TGTGCCAGCAGTCCTGGACAGGGTCAAATCTTC. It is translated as CASSPGQGQIF.

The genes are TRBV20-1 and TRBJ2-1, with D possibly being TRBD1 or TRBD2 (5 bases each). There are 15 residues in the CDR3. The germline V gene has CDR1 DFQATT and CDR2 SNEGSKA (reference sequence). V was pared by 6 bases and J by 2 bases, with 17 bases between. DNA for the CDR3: TGCAGTGCCGACGGGTGGGGGTTCCCCTACAATGAGCAGTTCTTC. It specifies CSADGWGFPYNEQFF.

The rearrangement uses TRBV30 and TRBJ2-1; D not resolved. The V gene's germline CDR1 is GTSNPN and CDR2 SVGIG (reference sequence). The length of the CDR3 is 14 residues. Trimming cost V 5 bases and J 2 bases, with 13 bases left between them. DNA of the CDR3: TGTGCCTGGGAAGATGTGGGCGCCTACAATGAGCAGTTCTTC. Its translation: CAWEDVGAYNEQFF.

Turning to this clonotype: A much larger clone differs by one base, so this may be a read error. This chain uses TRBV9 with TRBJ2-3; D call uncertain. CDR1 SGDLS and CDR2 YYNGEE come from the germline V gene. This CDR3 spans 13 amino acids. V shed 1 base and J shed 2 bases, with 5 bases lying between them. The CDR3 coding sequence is TGTGCCAGCAGCGTATCTCCCACAGATACGCAGTATTTT. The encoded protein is CASSVSPTDTQYF.

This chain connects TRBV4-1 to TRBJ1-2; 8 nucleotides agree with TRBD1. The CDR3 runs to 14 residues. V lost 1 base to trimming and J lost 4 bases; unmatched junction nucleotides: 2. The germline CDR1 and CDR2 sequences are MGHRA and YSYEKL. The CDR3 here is CASSQGDRGYGYTF. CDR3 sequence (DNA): TGCGCCAGCAGCCAAGGAGACAGGGGCTATGGCTACACCTTC.